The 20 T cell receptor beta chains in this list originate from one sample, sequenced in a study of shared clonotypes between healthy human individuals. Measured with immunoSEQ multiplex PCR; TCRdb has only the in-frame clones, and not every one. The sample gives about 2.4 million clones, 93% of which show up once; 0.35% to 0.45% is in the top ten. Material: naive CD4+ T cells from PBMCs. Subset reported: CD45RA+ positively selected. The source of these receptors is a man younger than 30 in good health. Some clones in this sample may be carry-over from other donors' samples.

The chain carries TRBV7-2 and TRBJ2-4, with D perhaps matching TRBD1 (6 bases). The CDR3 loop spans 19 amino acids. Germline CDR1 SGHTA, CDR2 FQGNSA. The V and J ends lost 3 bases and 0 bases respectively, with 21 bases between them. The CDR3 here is CASSFHRSDRNVAKNIQYF. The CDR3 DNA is TGTGCCAGCAGCTTCCATCGTTCGGACAGAAACGTAGCCAAAAACATTCAGTACTTC.

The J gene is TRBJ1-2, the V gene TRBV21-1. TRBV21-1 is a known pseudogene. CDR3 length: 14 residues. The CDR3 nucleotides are TGTGCCAGCAGCTCCCGGGGGGGGAGCTATGGCTACACCTTC. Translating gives CASSSRGGSYGYTF.

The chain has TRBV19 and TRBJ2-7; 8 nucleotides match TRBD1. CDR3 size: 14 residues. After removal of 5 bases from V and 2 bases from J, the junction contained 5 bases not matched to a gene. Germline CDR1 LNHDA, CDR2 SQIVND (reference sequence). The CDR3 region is CASSLRTGPYEQYF. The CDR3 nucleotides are TGTGCCAGTAGTCTCCGGACAGGGCCCTACGAGCAGTACTTC.

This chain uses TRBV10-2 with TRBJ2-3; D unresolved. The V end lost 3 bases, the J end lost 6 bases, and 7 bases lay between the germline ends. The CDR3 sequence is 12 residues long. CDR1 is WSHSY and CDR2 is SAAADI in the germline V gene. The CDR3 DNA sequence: TGCGCCAGCAGTGATGGGTTGGATACGCAGTATTTT. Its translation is CASSDGLDTQYF.

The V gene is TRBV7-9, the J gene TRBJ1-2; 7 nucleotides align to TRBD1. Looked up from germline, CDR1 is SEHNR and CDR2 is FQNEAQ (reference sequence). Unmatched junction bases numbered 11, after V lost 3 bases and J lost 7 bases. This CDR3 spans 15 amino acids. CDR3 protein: CASSFSGTERRGYTF. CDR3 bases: TGTGCCAGCAGCTTTTCCGGGACAGAACGGCGTGGCTACACCTTC.

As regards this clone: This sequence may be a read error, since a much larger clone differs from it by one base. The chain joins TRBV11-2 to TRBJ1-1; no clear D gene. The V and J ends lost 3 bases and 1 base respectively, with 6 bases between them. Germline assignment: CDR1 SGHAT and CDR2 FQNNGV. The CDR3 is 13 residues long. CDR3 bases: TGTGCCAGCAGCTTTCAGGAGAACACTGAAGCTTTCTTT. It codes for CASSFQENTEAFF.

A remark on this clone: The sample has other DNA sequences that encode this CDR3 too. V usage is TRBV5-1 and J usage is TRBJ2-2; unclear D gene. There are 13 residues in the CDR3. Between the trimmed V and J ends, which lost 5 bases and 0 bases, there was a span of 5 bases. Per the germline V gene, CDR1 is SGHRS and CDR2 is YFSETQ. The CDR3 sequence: CASSLTNTGELFF. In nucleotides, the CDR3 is TGCGCCAGCAGTCTCACGAACACCGGGGAGCTGTTTTTT. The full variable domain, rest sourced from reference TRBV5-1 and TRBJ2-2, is KAGVTQTPRYLIKTRGQQVTLSCSPISGHRSVSWYQQTPGQGLQFLFEYFSETQRNKGNFPGRFSGRQFSNSRSEMNVSTLELGDSALYLCASSLTNTGELFFGEGSRLTVL.

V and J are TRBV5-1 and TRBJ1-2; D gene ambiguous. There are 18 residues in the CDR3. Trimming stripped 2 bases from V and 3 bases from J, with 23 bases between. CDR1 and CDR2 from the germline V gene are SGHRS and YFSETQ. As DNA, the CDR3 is TGCGCCAGCAGCTTCCTCTCGGCGGTTCAGAGGCGAGACTATGGCTACACCTTC. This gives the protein CASSFLSAVQRRDYGYTF.

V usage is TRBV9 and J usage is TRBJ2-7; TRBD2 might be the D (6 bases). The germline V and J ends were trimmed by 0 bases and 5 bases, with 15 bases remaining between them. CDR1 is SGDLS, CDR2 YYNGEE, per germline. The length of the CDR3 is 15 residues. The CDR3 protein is CASSVEGLRDNEQYF. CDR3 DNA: TGTGCCAGCAGCGTAGAGGGACTGCGAGACAACGAGCAGTACTTC.

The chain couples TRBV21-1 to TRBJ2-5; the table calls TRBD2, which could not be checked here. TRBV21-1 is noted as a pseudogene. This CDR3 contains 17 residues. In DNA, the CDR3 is TGTGCCAGCAGCAAAGAAGCGGCATCTCACCGGCAAGAGACCCAGTACTTC. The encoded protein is CASSKEAASHRQETQYF.

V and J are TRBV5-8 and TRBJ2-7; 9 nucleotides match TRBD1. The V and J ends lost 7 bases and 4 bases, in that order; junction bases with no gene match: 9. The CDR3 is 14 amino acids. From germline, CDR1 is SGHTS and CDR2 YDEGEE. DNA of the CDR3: TGTGCCAGCCGTCCGACAGGGGGTGGATACGAGCAGTACTTC. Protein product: CASRPTGGGYEQYF.

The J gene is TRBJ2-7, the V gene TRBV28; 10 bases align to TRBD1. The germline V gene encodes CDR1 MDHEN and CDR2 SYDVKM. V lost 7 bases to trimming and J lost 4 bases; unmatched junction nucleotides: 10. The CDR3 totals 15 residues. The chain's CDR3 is CASIRPGQGIYEQYF. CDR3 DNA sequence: TGTGCCAGCATACGGCCGGGACAGGGGATATACGAGCAGTACTTC. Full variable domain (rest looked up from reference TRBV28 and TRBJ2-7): DVKVTQSSRYLVKRTGEKVFLECVQDMDHENMFWYRQDPGLGLRLIYFSYDVKMKEKGDIPEGYSVSREKKERFSLILESASTNQTSMYLCASIRPGQGIYEQYFGPGTRLTVT.

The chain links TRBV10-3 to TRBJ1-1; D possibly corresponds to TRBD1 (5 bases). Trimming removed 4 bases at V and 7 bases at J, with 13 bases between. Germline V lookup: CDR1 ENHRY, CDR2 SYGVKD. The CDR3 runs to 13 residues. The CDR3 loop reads CAISGGGSVEAFF. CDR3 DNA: TGTGCCATCAGTGGGGGGGGTAGTGTTGAAGCTTTCTTT.

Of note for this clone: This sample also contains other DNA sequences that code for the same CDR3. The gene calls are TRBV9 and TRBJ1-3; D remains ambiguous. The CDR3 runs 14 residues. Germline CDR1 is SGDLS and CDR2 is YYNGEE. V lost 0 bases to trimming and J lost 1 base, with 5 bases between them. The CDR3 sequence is CASSVVGSGNTIYF. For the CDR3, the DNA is TGTGCCAGCAGCGTAGTAGGGTCTGGAAACACCATATATTTT. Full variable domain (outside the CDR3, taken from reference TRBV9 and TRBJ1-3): DSGVTQTPKHLITATGQRVTLRCSPRSGDLSVYWYQQSLDQGLQFLIQYYNGEERAKGNILERFSAQQFPDLHSELNLSSLELGDSALYFCASSVVGSGNTIYFGEGSWLTVV.

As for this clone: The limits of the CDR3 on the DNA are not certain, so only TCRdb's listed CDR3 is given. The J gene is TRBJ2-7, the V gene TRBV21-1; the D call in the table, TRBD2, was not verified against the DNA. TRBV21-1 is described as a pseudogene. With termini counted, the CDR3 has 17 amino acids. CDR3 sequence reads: CASSYICWSPLLDEQYF.

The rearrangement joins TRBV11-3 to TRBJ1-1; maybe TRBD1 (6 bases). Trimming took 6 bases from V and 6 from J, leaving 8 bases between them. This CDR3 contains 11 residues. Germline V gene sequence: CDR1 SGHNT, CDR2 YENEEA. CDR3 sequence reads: CASRGGAEAFF. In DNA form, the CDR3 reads TGTGCCAGCAGAGGGGGAGCTGAAGCTTTCTTT.

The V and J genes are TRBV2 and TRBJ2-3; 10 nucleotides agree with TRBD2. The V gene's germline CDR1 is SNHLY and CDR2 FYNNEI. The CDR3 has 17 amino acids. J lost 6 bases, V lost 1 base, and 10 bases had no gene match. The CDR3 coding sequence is TGTGCCAGCAGTGAAGTGCTAGCGGGAGTTGTTAAGGATACGCAGTATTTT. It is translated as CASSEVLAGVVKDTQYF.

As DNA, the CDR3 is TGTGCCAGCATCCCTTCCGGGGGCAGAGTCACTGAAGCTTTCTTT. Translated, it gives CASIPSGGRVTEAFF. The chain couples TRBV5-4 to TRBJ1-1; possibly TRBD1 for D (6 bases). CDR3 length: 15 amino acids. The V and J ends lost 6 bases and 4 bases respectively, with 19 bases between them. Germline lookup yields CDR1 SGHNT and CDR2 YYREEE (reference sequence).

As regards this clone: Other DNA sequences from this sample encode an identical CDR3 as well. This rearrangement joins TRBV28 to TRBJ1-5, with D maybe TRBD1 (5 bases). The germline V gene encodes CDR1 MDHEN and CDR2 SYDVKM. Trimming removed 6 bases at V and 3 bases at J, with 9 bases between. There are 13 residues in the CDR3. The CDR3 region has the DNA TGTGCCAGCAGATGGGACTCCAATCAGCCCCAGCATTTT. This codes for CASRWDSNQPQHF.

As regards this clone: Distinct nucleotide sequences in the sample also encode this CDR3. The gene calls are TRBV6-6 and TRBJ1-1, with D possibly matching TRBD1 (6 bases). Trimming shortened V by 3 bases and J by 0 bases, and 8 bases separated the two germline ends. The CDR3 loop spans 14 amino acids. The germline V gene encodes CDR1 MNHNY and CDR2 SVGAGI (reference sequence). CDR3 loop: CASSYGTMNTEAFF. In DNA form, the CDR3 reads TGTGCCAGCAGTTATGGGACAATGAACACTGAAGCTTTCTTT.